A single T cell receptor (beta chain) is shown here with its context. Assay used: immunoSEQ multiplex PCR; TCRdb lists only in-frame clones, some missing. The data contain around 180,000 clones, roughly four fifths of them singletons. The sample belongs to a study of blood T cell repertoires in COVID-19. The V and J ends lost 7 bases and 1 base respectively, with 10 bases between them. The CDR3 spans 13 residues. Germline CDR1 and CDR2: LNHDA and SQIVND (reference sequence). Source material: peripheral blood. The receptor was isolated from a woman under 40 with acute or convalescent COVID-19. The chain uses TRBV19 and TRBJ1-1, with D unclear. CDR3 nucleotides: TGTGCCAGTAAAGACACACAGAACACTGAAGCTTTCTTT. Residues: CASKDTQNTEAFF.